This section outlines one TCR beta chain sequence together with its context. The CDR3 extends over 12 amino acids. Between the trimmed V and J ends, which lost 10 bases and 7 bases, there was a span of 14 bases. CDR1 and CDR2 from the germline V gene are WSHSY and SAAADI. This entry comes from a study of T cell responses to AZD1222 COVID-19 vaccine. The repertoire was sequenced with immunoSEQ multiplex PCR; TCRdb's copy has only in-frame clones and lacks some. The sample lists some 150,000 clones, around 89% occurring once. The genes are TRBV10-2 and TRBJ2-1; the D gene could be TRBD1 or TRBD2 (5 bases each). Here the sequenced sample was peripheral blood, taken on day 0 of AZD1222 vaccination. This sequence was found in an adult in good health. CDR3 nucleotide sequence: TGCGCCACCAATCCTGAGGGGAATGAGCAGTTCTTC. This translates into CATNPEGNEQFF.